A single sample gave rise to the 8 T cell receptor beta chains below, sequenced in a study of T cells in Graves' hyperthyroidism and ophthalmopathy. Amplification of TCR beta CDR3 regions was performed using RNA transcripts as template. In the first-round RT-PCR of the TCR CDR3, the HTBI primer set was used. Each CDR3 protein is one row after TCRdb ran MiXCR on the multiplex PCR reads. The data contain approximately 640,000 distinct CDR3 sequences, less than 45% of them singletons. Sequencing was carried out using peripheral blood or thyroid tissue (not recorded which). The origin of the receptors is an adult man with Graves' disease, either hyperthyroidism or ophthalmopathy (not recorded which).

This clonotype was seen at least ten times. This chain uses TRBV20-1 with TRBJ2-7; TRBD2 aligns across 8 bases. J gave up 6 bases and V 3 bases, and 4 bases lay outside the gene matches. The germline V gene encodes CDR1 DFQATT and CDR2 SNEGSKA (reference sequence). The CDR3 runs 12 residues. CDR3 region: CSASREGREQYF. The CDR3 nucleotides read TGCAGTGCTAGTCGGGAGGGCCGCGAGCAGTACTTC.

The chain links TRBV29-1 to TRBJ2-6; D unresolved. CDR1 is SQVTM and CDR2 is ANQGSEA in the germline V gene. The CDR3 contains 14 residues. Trimming removed 4 bases at V and 2 bases at J, with 9 bases between. Here the CDR3 DNA reads TGCAGCGTTGTAGGATTCGCTGGGGCCAACGTCCTGACTTTC. Protein sequence: CSVVGFAGANVLTF.

This clonotype was seen a few times. One junction end disagrees with the germline gene, perhaps due to a read error. The chain recombines TRBV6-5 with TRBJ1-2; D perhaps matches TRBD1 (5 bases). CDR1 is MNHEY and CDR2 is SVGAGI in the germline V gene. The CDR3 sequence is 13 residues long. The chain's CDR3 is CASSDSAGRGYTF. Here the CDR3 DNA reads TGTGCCAGCAGTGACTCAGCAGGGAGAGGCTACACCTTC.

This chain joins TRBV7-8 and TRBJ2-2; D is undetermined. The V gene's germline CDR1 is SGHVS and CDR2 FQNEAQ. The CDR3 loop spans 13 amino acids. Trimming removed 6 bases at V and 4 bases at J, with 9 bases between. The CDR3 coding sequence is TGTGCCAGCAGTTTACCGACCACCGGGGAGCTGTTTTTT. Its translation: CASSLPTTGELFF.

There are many counts of this clonotype. The chain couples TRBV15 to TRBJ1-1, with D unclear. The germline CDR1 and CDR2 sequences are LNHNV and YYDKDF (reference sequence). V lost 5 bases to trimming and J lost 1 base, with 14 bases between them. This CDR3 comprises 15 residues. The CDR3 DNA is TGTGCCACCAGCGTGCGAAGGACGGGGAACACTGAAGCTTTCTTT. Protein product: CATSVRRTGNTEAFF.

This clonotype was observed many times. The V and J genes are TRBV29-1 and TRBJ2-7; 9 bases map to TRBD2. The germline V gene has CDR1 SQVTM and CDR2 ANQGSEA. V shed 5 bases, J shed 6 bases, and the junction held 14 bases outside the gene matches. This CDR3 is built from 15 residues. The CDR3 protein is CSVTSLAGAAGEQYF. In DNA, the CDR3 is TGCAGCGTTACCTCCTTAGCGGGAGCAGCAGGCGAGCAGTACTTC.

This clonotype occurred a few times. The chain couples TRBV10-3 to TRBJ1-1; TRBD1 matches at 12 bases. Germline loops: CDR1 ENHRY, CDR2 SYGVKD. CDR3 length: 17 amino acids. V lost 0 bases to trimming and J lost 0 bases; unmatched junction nucleotides: 2. The CDR3 sequence is CAISESGTGGMNTEAFF. The CDR3 nucleotides read TGTGCCATCAGTGAGTCAGGGACAGGGGGCATGAACACTGAAGCTTTCTTT.

This clonotype has more than one count but fewer than ten. The chain combines TRBV10-1 with TRBJ2-7; TRBD1 agrees at 7 bases. Unmatched junction bases numbered 14, after V lost 6 bases and J lost 0 bases. There are 17 residues in the CDR3. CDR1 is WNHNN and CDR2 is SYGVQD in the germline V gene (reference sequence). The DNA for the CDR3 is TGCGCCAGCAGCCAAGCTTTTGGGACAGTAAGCTCCTACGAGCAGTACTTC. It encodes CASSQAFGTVSSYEQYF.